This T cell receptor beta chain appears in the sequencing data of a study of T cell repertoires in cytomegalovirus infection (dated by TCRdb to about 2019). Study-level background: Because public TCR beta signatures pointed to carriage of CMV infection together with the matching HLA type, the HLA type of each donor mattered for the analysis.

TCRdb records Illumina HiSeq 1500 as the sequencer. TCRdb reworked the public reads: Q25 trimming with fastp, MiXCR clone assembly, productive beta chains retained. Every entry covers one CDR3 protein and lists the most common genes and DNA from its rows. The sample includes 200,000 to 250,000 distinct CDR3 sequences, with roughly an eighth observed a single time. The top ten hold approximately 1.8% of the sample. Many counts were recorded for this clonotype. It has no known antigen specificity. Base qualities are missing; no much larger clone stands one base away. What the study reported, not specific to this receptor: The ex vivo response was dominated by HLA-C-restricted CMV-specific TCR beta clonotypes, and the single most frequent clonotype in two of eight donors was supplied by these HLA-C-restricted clonotypes. In both this cohort and an independent cohort of several hundred donors, the cumulative frequency of public TCR beta family members distinguished carriers of CMV infection plus the relevant HLA type.

The germline V gene supplies CDR1 SGHTA and CDR2 FQGNSA. V gives up 4 bases and J gives up 2 bases, and the segment between their germline ends measures 2 bases. The CDR3 holds 12 amino acids from the cysteine to the phenylalanine. Of all the DNA, just the CDR3 is kept, 36 bases in frame from base 1. This TCR was recovered from a human donor in good health (CMV status not recorded). Some clones in this sample may be carry-over from other donors' samples. In this chain, TRBV7-2 is recombined with TRBJ1-4, with an unclear D gene assignment. The specimen was PBMCs. The encoded CDR3 is CASSSTNEKLFF. The DNA is as follows: TGTGCCAGCAGCTCGACTAATGAAAAACTGTTTTTT.